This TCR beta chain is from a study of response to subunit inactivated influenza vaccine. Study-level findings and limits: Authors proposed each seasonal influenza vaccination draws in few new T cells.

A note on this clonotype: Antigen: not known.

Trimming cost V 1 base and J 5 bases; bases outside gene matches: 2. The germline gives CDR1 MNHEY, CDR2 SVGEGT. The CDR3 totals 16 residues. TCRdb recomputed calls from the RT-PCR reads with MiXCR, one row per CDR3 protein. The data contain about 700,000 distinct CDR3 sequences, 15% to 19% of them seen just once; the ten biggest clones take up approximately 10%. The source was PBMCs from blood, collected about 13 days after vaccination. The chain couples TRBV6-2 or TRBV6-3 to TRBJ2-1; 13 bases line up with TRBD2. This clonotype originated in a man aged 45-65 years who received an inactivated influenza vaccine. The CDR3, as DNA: TGTGCCAGCAGTTACTTGGGGACTAGCGGGGACAATGAGCAGTTCTTC. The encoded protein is CASSYLGTSGDNEQFF.